This is a list of T cell receptor beta chains from one sample in a study of T cells in Graves' hyperthyroidism and ophthalmopathy. TCRdb redid the calling of the multiplex PCR reads with MiXCR, one entry per CDR3 protein. The sample has approximately 150,000 distinct CDR3 sequences; around 8.9% are singletons. The sample taken for sequencing was blood. Receptor source: a young woman with Graves' hyperthyroidism that later progressed to Graves' ophthalmopathy. The CDR3 runs from the conserved cysteine through the conserved F or W. Fields, in order: clone size, D gene, J gene, V gene, CDR3 length, CDR3 protein, CDR3 DNA. The D gene is left open where the match is weak. Not all rows give a size; the values are once, few, many and, for expanded clones, a class.

many | - | TRBJ2-1 | TRBV5-1 | 16 | CASSLGPPTRYNEQFF | TGCGCCAGCAGCTTGGGGCCCCCAACGCGTTACAATGAGCAGTTCTTC
few | TRBD1 | TRBJ2-3 | TRBV30 | 12 | CALDRVADTQYF | TGTGCCTTGGACAGGGTAGCAGATACGCAGTATTTT
many | TRBD1 | TRBJ2-1 | TRBV6-6 | 15 | CASSFLGQGRDEQFF | TGTGCCAGCAGTTTCTTGGGACAGGGTAGGGATGAGCAGTTCTTC
many | - | TRBJ1-2 | TRBV6-1 | 15 | CASSPLPDSSYGYTF | TGTGCCAGCAGCCCTCTCCCAGACAGTAGCTATGGCTACACCTTC
many | - | TRBJ1-1 | TRBV28 | 11 | CASSRLTEAFF | TGTGCCAGCAGTCGGCTCACTGAAGCTTTCTTT
- | TRBD2 | TRBJ2-3 | TRBV6-2/TRBV6-3 | 16 | CASSYESGRATDTQYF | TGTGCCAGCAGTTACGAGAGCGGGAGGGCCACAGATACGCAGTATTTT
- | TRBD1 | TRBJ1-6 | TRBV4-2 | 14 | CASSPQGSGSPLHF | TGTGCCAGCAGCCCACAGGGGAGCGGCTCACCCCTCCACTTT
- | - | TRBJ1-6 | TRBV5-4 | 17 | CASSQAGAGAYNSPLHF | TGTGCCAGCAGCCAAGCGGGGGCAGGCGCTTATAATTCACCCCTCCACTTT
- | TRBD1 | TRBJ2-7 | TRBV19 | 15 | CASQGQSDFTYEQYF | TGTGCCAGTCAGGGACAGAGCGATTTCACCTACGAGCAGTACTTC
many | - | TRBJ1-3 | TRBV5-1 | 14 | CASSLDGGGNTIYF | TGCGCCAGCAGCTTGGACGGGGGAGGAAACACCATATATTTT
many | - | TRBJ2-7 | TRBV7-8 | 13 | CASSLESWNEQYF | TGTGCCAGCAGCTTAGAGAGTTGGAACGAGCAGTACTTC
- | - | TRBJ1-4 | TRBV27 | 17 | CASSFRWGGASNEKLFF | TGTGCCAGCAGTTTCCGGTGGGGGGGGGCGAGTAATGAAAAACTGTTTTTT
many | - | TRBJ2-7 | TRBV2 | 15 | CASSEKTGISYEQYF | TGTGCCAGCAGTGAAAAAACAGGCATTTCCTACGAGCAGTACTTC
many | - | TRBJ2-2 | TRBV7-8 | 14 | CASSSERVWRELFF | TGTGCCAGCAGCTCGGAGAGGGTCTGGAGGGAGCTGTTTTTT
many | TRBD2 | TRBJ2-1 | TRBV7-9 | 17 | CASSSTPGLADVNEQFF | TGTGCCAGCAGCTCAACTCCGGGACTAGCGGATGTCAATGAGCAGTTCTTC
many | - | TRBJ2-2 | TRBV10-1 | 15 | CASSRSQGNPGELFF | TGCGCCAGCAGTCGGAGTCAGGGCAACCCCGGGGAGCTGTTTTTT
many | - | TRBJ1-3 | TRBV12-3/TRBV12-4 | 14 | CASSLESSGNTIYF | TGTGCCAGCAGTTTGGAGAGCTCTGGAAACACCATATATTTT
many | - | TRBJ1-3 | TRBV2 | 15 | CASSERQISGNTIYF | TGTGCCAGCAGTGAGCGGCAGATCTCTGGAAACACCATATATTTT
many | - | TRBJ2-5 | TRBV9 | 15 | CASSNEPNSFETQYF | TGTGCCAGCTCGAATGAACCCAACTCTTTTGAGACCCAGTACTTC
many | TRBD1 | TRBJ1-1 | TRBV20-1 | 14 | CSARTGVVNTEAFF | TGCAGTGCCAGGACAGGCGTCGTGAACACTGAAGCTTTCTTT
many | TRBD1 | TRBJ2-2 | TRBV20-1 | 11 | CSAMDRGELFF | TGCAGTGCTATGGACAGGGGGGAGCTGTTTTTT
many | TRBD2 | TRBJ2-7 | TRBV6-6 | 17 | CASSYGGLAEHSYEQYF | TGTGCCAGCAGTTACGGGGGACTAGCGGAACACTCCTACGAGCAGTACTTC
many | - | TRBJ1-1 | TRBV6-1 | 15 | CASRPRLHKGTEAFF | TGTGCCAGCAGACCGAGACTTCACAAGGGAACTGAAGCTTTCTTT
many | - | TRBJ1-2 | TRBV27 | 14 | CASSLMEGKDGYTF | TGTGCCAGCAGTTTAATGGAGGGGAAGGATGGCTACACCTTC
many | TRBD1 | TRBJ2-7 | TRBV28 | 17 | CASASIIFDGQGDEQYF | TGTGCCAGCGCATCTATAATCTTTGACGGACAGGGGGACGAGCAGTACTTC
many | - | TRBJ1-5 | TRBV28 | 12 | CASTDFNQPQHF | TGTGCCAGCACCGACTTCAATCAGCCCCAGCATTTT
- | TRBD2 | TRBJ2-5 | TRBV5-1 | 14 | CASSWSTSGETQYF | TGCGCCAGCAGCTGGAGTACTAGCGGAGAGACCCAGTACTTC
many | TRBD1 | TRBJ1-1 | TRBV29-1 | 12 | CSVYGTGTEAFF | TGCAGCGTTTATGGGACAGGCACTGAAGCTTTCTTT
many | TRBD1 | TRBJ2-3 | TRBV7-9 | 16 | CASSLGTGEWADTQYF | TGTGCCAGCAGCCTCGGGACAGGGGAGTGGGCAGATACGCAGTATTTT
many | - | TRBJ2-1 | TRBV7-3 | 15 | CASSEAAISYNEQFF | TGTGCCAGCAGCGAGGCGGCTATCTCCTACAATGAGCAGTTCTTC
few | TRBD2 | TRBJ2-7 | TRBV19 | 13 | CASRLARSYEQYF | TGTGCCAGCCGACTAGCCAGGTCCTACGAGCAGTACTTC
many | - | TRBJ2-1 | TRBV10-3 | 15 | CAISRLRGVAYEQFF | TGTGCCATCAGTCGCCTAAGGGGGGTAGCCTATGAGCAGTTCTTC
many | - | TRBJ2-7 | TRBV7-2 | 14 | CASSPRTFPYEQYF | TGTGCCAGCAGTCCTCGGACCTTCCCCTACGAGCAGTACTTC
many | - | TRBJ1-3 | TRBV28 | 10 | CASSRDTIYF | TGTGCCAGCAGTCGGGACACCATATATTTT
- | - | TRBJ1-6 | TRBV4-2 | 12 | CASSQEESPLHF | TGTGCCAGCAGCCAAGAAGAGTCACCCCTCCACTTT
many | TRBD2 | TRBJ2-1 | TRBV7-2 | 15 | CASRERGGAYNEQFF | TGTGCCAGCAGAGAACGGGGGGGGGCCTACAATGAGCAGTTCTTC
many | - | TRBJ1-1 | TRBV11-2 | 13 | CASTLYLSAEAFF | TGTGCCAGCACACTTTATCTAAGCGCTGAAGCTTTCTTT
- | TRBD2 | TRBJ2-1 | TRBV10-3 | 16 | CAISESVAGGRNEQFF | TGTGCCATCAGTGAGTCGGTAGCGGGGGGGCGTAATGAGCAGTTCTTC
- | - | TRBJ2-2 | TRBV29-1 | 12 | CSVLTGAGELFF | TGCAGCGTTCTGACGGGAGCCGGGGAGCTGTTTTTT
many | - | TRBJ1-1 | TRBV7-9 | 14 | CASSLNGGNTEAFF | TGTGCCAGCAGCTTAAATGGGGGGAACACTGAAGCTTTCTTT
- | TRBD1 | TRBJ2-2 | TRBV28 | 15 | CASTETGRNTGELFF | TGTGCCAGCACAGAGACAGGGAGGAACACCGGGGAGCTGTTTTTT
many | - | TRBJ2-5 | TRBV3-1 | 15 | CASSHLSGHQETQYF | TGTGCCAGCAGCCATCTTAGCGGCCACCAAGAGACCCAGTACTTC
many | TRBD2 | TRBJ2-1 | TRBV24-1 | 15 | CATSDRRGGYNEQFF | TGTGCCACCAGTGATAGGCGGGGGGGATACAATGAGCAGTTCTTC
many | - | TRBJ2-5 | TRBV6-1 | 14 | CASSSTSSQETQYF | TGTGCCAGCAGCAGTACTAGCAGCCAAGAGACCCAGTACTTC
few | - | TRBJ2-7 | TRBV5-6 | 15 | CASSLGQTHLYEQYF | TGTGCCAGCAGCCTAGGACAGACTCACCTCTACGAGCAGTACTTC
few | - | TRBJ1-1 | TRBV19 | 12 | CASTLGGAEAFF | TGTGCCAGTACCCTCGGGGGCGCTGAAGCTTTCTTT
many | - | TRBJ1-2 | TRBV20-1 | 13 | CSARDALNYGYTF | TGCAGTGCTAGAGATGCGTTAAACTATGGCTACACCTTC
many | - | TRBJ1-2 | TRBV30 | 13 | CAYGGGAPYGYTF | TGTGCCTATGGGGGGGGGGCGCCCTATGGCTACACCTTC
many | TRBD2 | TRBJ2-7 | TRBV30 | 13 | CAWSVQGGYEQYF | TGTGCCTGGAGTGTGCAGGGAGGGTACGAGCAGTACTTC
many | - | TRBJ1-6 | TRBV12-3/TRBV12-4 | 14 | CASRRDYLDSPLHF | TGTGCCAGCAGGCGGGATTATTTGGATTCACCCCTCCACTTT
many | - | TRBJ2-4 | TRBV7-9 | 15 | CASSLSRRAKNIQYF | TGTGCCAGCAGCTTAAGCAGACGAGCCAAAAACATTCAGTACTTC
many | TRBD2 | TRBJ2-3 | TRBV13 | 18 | CASSFFGGGGGMADTQYF | TGTGCCAGCAGCTTTTTTGGTGGCGGGGGGGGCATGGCAGATACGCAGTATTTT